This T cell receptor beta chain was identified in a study of lymphopenia after photon versus proton radiotherapy. Study observations and caveats: Post-nadir diversity loss with photons came from oligoclonal expansion, particularly CD8+ Temra cells. Proton therapy kept repertoires fairly stable, unlike photons, which gained effector/memory cells. Post-nadir TCR diversity decline inversely tracked overall survival among those who died.

Libraries were prepared by immunoSEQ multiplex PCR; TCRdb keeps only in-frame clonotypes and omits some of them. The sample consists of approximately 91,000 clones, more than 70% of them appearing once. CDR1 and CDR2 from the germline V gene are SGDLS and YYNGEE. This CDR3 is built from 17 residues. Trimming took 0 bases from V and 4 from J, leaving 17 bases between them. As to this clone: Its antigen is still unknown.

This TCR was sampled from a man between 60 and 75 years old with pancreatic cancer. Sequencing used peripheral blood, obtained from a patient treated with proton-based radiotherapy. The rearrangement joins TRBV9 to TRBJ2-1, with D possibly called TRBD1 or TRBD2 (6 bases each). CDR3 coding DNA: TGTGCCAGCAGCGTAGGCGGGGACACTCGGGGGTACAATGAGCAGTTCTTC. It is translated as CASSVGGDTRGYNEQFF.